This is a list of T cell receptor beta chains from one sample in a study of blood T cell repertoires in COVID-19. Sequencing was performed with immunoSEQ multiplex PCR; in TCRdb, only in-frame clones are kept and a portion is missing. The sample lists roughly 250,000 clones, about 83% seen once, with 1.5% to 1.9% in the top ten. The source material was peripheral blood. These receptors were taken from a middle-aged woman who had recovered from COVID-19. Each CDR3 is given with its conserved first and last residue.

j_call | v_call | cdr3_aa
TRBJ1-1 | TRBV11-1 | CASSPGTGGVTEAFF
TRBJ1-5 | TRBV9 | CASSLTEGGGNQPQHF
TRBJ2-5 | TRBV7-6 | CASSLGLLVVETQYF
TRBJ2-5 | TRBV29-1 | CSVPPTGAQETQYF
TRBJ1-2 | TRBV6-5 | CASSYSGTGLAYGYTF
TRBJ2-7 | TRBV6-5 | CASSSLAGGYNEQYF
TRBJ1-2 | TRBV7-9 | CASSEWRAPGTF
TRBJ2-7 | TRBV27 | CASSSPLGEQYF
TRBJ2-2 | TRBV24-1 | CATSDRRTGEDGELFF
TRBJ2-4 | TRBV24-1 | CATSENRQGRDIQYF
TRBJ2-1 | TRBV4-2 | CASSQEMGQGYNEQFF
TRBJ2-2 | TRBV7-9 | CASSPEQGRAGELFF
TRBJ2-7 | TRBV12-3/TRBV12-4 | CASSRDRGYEQYF
TRBJ1-1 | TRBV4-1 | CASSQGQGPMNTEAFF
TRBJ2-5 | TRBV5-1 | CASSQGLVSGETQYF
TRBJ2-5 | TRBV7-2 | CASSLGASLQETQYF
TRBJ2-5 | TRBV14 | CASSRIGGAIETQYF
TRBJ1-6 | TRBV30 | CAWSPSRLSSYNSPLHF
TRBJ2-5 | TRBV7-9 | CASSSPSGGGQETQYF
TRBJ1-1 | TRBV24-1 | CATSDLSTGEAFF
TRBJ2-2 | TRBV25-1 | CARRTGTFQGGELFF
TRBJ1-6 | TRBV4-1 | CASSQERGLGNSPLHF
TRBJ2-6 | TRBV6-5 | CASSLGGVGANVLTF
TRBJ1-2 | TRBV11-2 | CASRAIRRPYGYTF
TRBJ2-1 | TRBV28 | CASSPGTTYNEQFF
TRBJ1-4 | TRBV7-2 | CASSLAQGLNEKLFF
TRBJ2-3 | TRBV5-4 | CASTGQGTDTQYF
TRBJ1-6 | TRBV6-5 | CASRKQGYNSPLHF
TRBJ1-4 | TRBV6-6 | CASSYVQGNNEKLFF
TRBJ1-2 | TRBV29-1 | CSVVDRPGYGYTF
TRBJ2-5 | TRBV5-1 | CASSLGLASLETQYF
TRBJ1-2 | TRBV18 | CASSPTDYGYTF
TRBJ2-7 | TRBV5-6 | CASSLLGSREYF
TRBJ1-5 | TRBV7-9 | CASSRAGGNQPQHF
TRBJ2-7 | TRBV28 | CASSLPQTAEQYF
TRBJ1-1 | TRBV27 | CASSLLGALKTEAFF
TRBJ2-1 | TRBV18 | CASSPFDSQGSYNEQFF
TRBJ1-2 | TRBV4-1 | CASSLYGRTGPKSYGYTF
TRBJ1-3 | TRBV6-5 | CASSFKSSGNTIYF
TRBJ2-6 | TRBV3-1/TRBV3-2 | CASSLDRAPLSGANVLTF
TRBJ2-7 | TRBV28 | CASSSGQGGGEQYF
TRBJ2-3 | TRBV24-1 | CATRDGTGEVDTQYF
TRBJ1-1 | TRBV5-5 | CASSLLGQARTEAFF
TRBJ1-4 | TRBV6-5 | CASSSTDINEKLFF
TRBJ1-4 | TRBV30 | CAWSLWAVNEKLFF
TRBJ1-2 | TRBV9 | CASSVEGQGNYGYTF
TRBJ2-7 | TRBV5-1 | CASSANYGSYEQYF
TRBJ1-2 | TRBV5-4 | CASSFYLGLSYGYTF
TRBJ2-7 | TRBV7-9 | CASSPGTSAYEQYF
TRBJ1-5 | TRBV4-2 | CASSQGTGQPQHF
TRBJ1-2 | TRBV3-1/TRBV3-2 | CASRPSLEGERGYTF